The clone carrying this T cell receptor beta chain was observed a few times. Its specificity is not known. V lost 1 base, J lost 7 bases, and 10 bases lay in between. The CDR3 extends over 13 amino acids. Germline V CDR1 and CDR2: SNHLY, FYNNEI. The authors ran a second PCR of 7 to 11 cycles using a sample-barcoded 5' primer and a J-beta primer mix. MiXCR was run by TCRdb on the 5' RACE reads, yielding one entry per CDR3 protein. Among 1.5 million to 1.8 million distinct CDR3 sequences, about 42% were seen once, and the ten largest hold over 3.5%. This sample stems from a study of blood T cells in healthy people across ages. Study-level results: Per-million-T-cell TCR beta diversity fell roughly linearly with age.

The sequenced material came from blood. The V call is TRBV2, the J call TRBJ1-2; a possible D gene is TRBD1 (6 bases). The receptor's source is a woman aged 18-29 years in good health. CDR3 region: CASSEDRVGGYTF. The CDR3 DNA sequence: TGTGCCAGCAGTGAAGACAGGGTTGGTGGCTACACCTTC.